The 16 T cell receptor beta chains below come from one sample, sequenced in a study of T cell responses to AZD1222 COVID-19 vaccine. TCRdb's table, derived via immunoSEQ multiplex PCR, lists solely in-frame clones and lacks some. The table has approximately 140,000 clones, approximately 90% seen once. The specimen was peripheral blood, collected on day 0 of AZD1222 vaccination. The receptor source for this set is an adult in good health.

The rearrangement joins TRBV5-1 to TRBJ1-6; possibly TRBD1 for D (6 bases). Germline CDR1 is SGHRS and CDR2 is YFSETQ. This CDR3 comprises 14 residues. Trimming pared 0 bases from V and 13 bases from J, leaving 14 bases between. The CDR3 reads CASSLAGGQGPLHF. The CDR3 DNA reads as TGCGCCAGCAGCTTGGCCGGGGGGCAGGGTCCCCTCCACTTT.

This clone came up a few times. The rearrangement links TRBV27 to TRBJ2-7, with 7 bases matching TRBD2. The CDR3 loop spans 17 amino acids. Looked up from germline, CDR1 is MNHEY and CDR2 is SMNVEV (reference sequence). Trimming removed 4 bases from V and 2 bases from J; junction bases left unmatched: 14. The CDR3 loop is CASSSTRLLARPYEQYF. DNA of the CDR3: TGTGCCAGCAGTTCCACGCGACTACTAGCGCGCCCCTACGAGCAGTACTTC.

This chain uses TRBV6-6 with TRBJ1-2, with TRBD1 identical over 9 bases. The germline CDR1 and CDR2 sequences are MNHNY and SVGAGI (reference sequence). The CDR3 has 12 amino acids. Unmatched junction bases numbered 2, after V lost 6 bases and J lost 6 bases. The CDR3 DNA follows: TGTGCCAGCAGCAGGACAGGGGATGGCTACACCTTC. This codes for CASSRTGDGYTF.

This clone was recorded a few times. The chain links TRBV6-4 to TRBJ2-6; the D is unclear. With 3 bases removed from V and 0 bases from J, the gap between germline ends came to 6 bases. There are 15 residues in the CDR3. The germline V gene encodes CDR1 MRHNA and CDR2 SNTAGT. The CDR3 here is CASSERSSGANVLTF. Written as DNA, the CDR3 is TGTGCCAGCAGTGAGCGGAGCTCTGGGGCCAACGTCCTGACTTTC.

V is TRBV5-8 and J is TRBJ2-2; unclear D gene. This CDR3 contains 15 residues. Trimming removed 2 bases from V and 2 bases from J, with 10 bases in between. CDR1 is SGHTS, CDR2 YDEGEE, per germline. The CDR3 nucleotides are TGTGCCAGCAGCTTTGGCATCCTAAACACCGGGGAGCTGTTTTTT. This codes for CASSFGILNTGELFF.

This clone came up a few times. The chain's CDR3 is CASSYQLANTGELFF. For the CDR3, the DNA is TGTGCCAGCAGTTACCAGCTCGCGAACACCGGGGAGCTGTTTTTT. This chain links TRBV6-2 or TRBV6-3 with TRBJ2-2; unclear D gene. The germline gives CDR1 MNHEY, CDR2 SVGEGT. CDR3 length equals 15 residues. Between the trimmed V and J ends, which lost 2 bases and 0 bases, there was a span of 7 bases.

This clone appeared a single time. The rearrangement joins TRBV6-4 to TRBJ1-2; tentatively, D is TRBD1 (6 bases). This CDR3 has 13 residues. V was shortened by 4 bases and J by 10 bases, with 16 bases between the two germline ends. Germline V gene lookup returns CDR1 MRHNA and CDR2 SNTAGT. The CDR3 loop reads CASSAERGTDYTF. The CDR3 DNA sequence: TGTGCCAGCAGTGCGGAGAGGGGGACGGACTACACCTTC.

The chain combines TRBV18 with TRBJ2-1, with D perhaps TRBD1 (5 bases). Germline V gene sequence: CDR1 KGHSH, CDR2 LQKENI. V was shortened by 3 bases and J by 7 bases, with 13 bases between the two germline ends. The CDR3 has 14 amino acids. The CDR3 DNA follows: TGTGCCAGCTCACCTGACTTAGGGGCAAATGAGCAGTTCTTC. Translated, it gives CASSPDLGANEQFF.

This chain connects TRBV10-3 to TRBJ1-1, with TRBD1 matching 8 bases. Trimming cost V 2 bases and J 10 bases; bases outside gene matches: 9. The germline V gene encodes CDR1 ENHRY and CDR2 SYGVKD. This CDR3 is 14 amino acids long. For the CDR3, the DNA is TGTGCCATCAGTGAGAGGACAGGGAGGGACGGAGCTTTCTTT. Translation gives CAISERTGRDGAFF.

This chain joins TRBV19 and TRBJ2-6; D uncertain. CDR3 length: 20 residues. Germline CDR1 LNHDA, CDR2 SQIVND (reference sequence). Trimming took off 5 bases at V and 4 bases at J, with 27 bases between the two ends. The CDR3 region has the DNA TGTGCCAGTAGTCGGCAACATTTGGGTCACCTTGTCTTCGGGGCCAACGTCCTGACTTTC. This codes for CASSRQHLGHLVFGANVLTF.

A remark on this clone: One end of the junction does not line up with germline, which may come from a read error. V usage is TRBV6-2 or TRBV6-3 and J usage is TRBJ2-7; 14 bases agree with TRBD2. The CDR3 contains 13 residues. Germline V gene sequence: CDR1 MNHEY, CDR2 SVGEGT. The CDR3 DNA sequence: TGTGCCAGCAGTTACTCGTCCGGGACTAGCGGGAGCTTC. The encoded protein is CASSYSSGTSGSF.

The chain combines TRBV28 with TRBJ1-1; D not certain. The CDR3 loop spans 13 amino acids. V shed 3 bases and J shed 8 bases, with 13 bases lying between them. Germline V gene sequence: CDR1 MDHEN, CDR2 SYDVKM. Written as DNA, the CDR3 is TGTGCCAGCAGTTTCGGGCCTTCCGCGGAAGCTTTCTTT. It yields the protein CASSFGPSAEAFF.

J is TRBJ2-1 and V is TRBV11-3; 9 bases agree with TRBD2. Germline V CDR1 and CDR2: SGHNT, YENEEA. V was pared by 2 bases and J by 3 bases, with 2 bases of the junction left unmatched. The CDR3 is made up of 15 amino acids. CDR3 region: CASSLHSGSYNEQFF. CDR3 in DNA: TGTGCCAGCAGCTTACATAGCGGGAGCTACAATGAGCAGTTCTTC.

This sequence joins TRBV6-5 and TRBJ1-1; D unresolved. The germline V gene has CDR1 MNHEY and CDR2 SVGAGI. There are 15 residues in the CDR3. The germline V and J ends were trimmed by 0 bases and 5 bases, with 13 bases remaining between them. This CDR3 reads CASSYSLGSRTEAFF. DNA for the CDR3: TGTGCCAGCAGTTACTCTTTGGGTAGTCGGACTGAAGCTTTCTTT.

The chain is built from TRBV7-9 and TRBJ2-3; no definite D call. Germline V gene sequence: CDR1 SEHNR, CDR2 FQNEAQ (reference sequence). This CDR3 spans 12 amino acids. The V end lost 8 bases, the J end lost 3 bases, and 9 bases lay between the germline ends. The CDR3 DNA is TGTGCCAGCGGCGATACGACAGATACGCAGTATTTT. Translated: CASGDTTDTQYF.

V is TRBV27 and J is TRBJ1-2; 8 bases map to TRBD1. From germline, CDR1 is MNHEY and CDR2 SMNVEV (reference sequence). The CDR3 is 17 amino acids. The junction had 12 bases not matched to a gene; V was cut back by 4 bases and J by 2 bases. This CDR3 is CASSYLPRGQGNYGYTF. The CDR3 DNA reads as TGTGCCAGCAGTTATCTACCACGCGGACAGGGCAACTATGGCTACACCTTC.